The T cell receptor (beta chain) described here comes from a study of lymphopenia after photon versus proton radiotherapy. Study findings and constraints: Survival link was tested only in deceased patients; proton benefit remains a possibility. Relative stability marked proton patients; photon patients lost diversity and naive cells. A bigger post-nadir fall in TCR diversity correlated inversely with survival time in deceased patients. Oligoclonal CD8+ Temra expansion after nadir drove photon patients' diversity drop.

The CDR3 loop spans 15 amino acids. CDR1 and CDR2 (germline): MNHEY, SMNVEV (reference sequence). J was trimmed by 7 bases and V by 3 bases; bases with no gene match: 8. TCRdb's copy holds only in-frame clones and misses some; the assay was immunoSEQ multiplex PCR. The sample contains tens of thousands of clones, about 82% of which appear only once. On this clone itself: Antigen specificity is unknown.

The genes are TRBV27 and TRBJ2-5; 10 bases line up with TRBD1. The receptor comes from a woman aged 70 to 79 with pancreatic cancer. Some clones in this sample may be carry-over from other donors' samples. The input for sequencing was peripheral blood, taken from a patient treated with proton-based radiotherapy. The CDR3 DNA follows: TGTGCCAGCAGTTTTAGTCCGGGACAGGGGATGACCCAGTACTTC. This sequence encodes CASSFSPGQGMTQYF.